This T cell receptor beta chain was profiled in a study of CD8+ T cells in alopecia areata (dated by TCRdb to between 2017 and 2018). Regarding the study in general: The treated patients took part in an open-label pilot trial in which moderate-to-severe alopecia areata was treated with oral tofacitinib at 5 to 10 mg twice daily. Tofacitinib was administered for 6 to 18 months, and 6 months of follow-up off drug were then conducted to assess delayed response and recurrence. The study used high-throughput TCRbeta sequencing to examine T cell clonal expansion in alopecia areata, in both the C3H/HeJ mouse model and human patients. Human TCRbeta sequencing covered scalp tissue and sorted CD4+ and CD8+ peripheral blood T cells from patchy and totalis/universalis alopecia areata patients and healthy controls. Tofacitinib-treated patients had biopsies at baseline and at 4 and 24 weeks of treatment, with a later scalp biopsy in several patients. Scalp clonality was compared among normal scalp (n=4), patchy alopecia areata scalp (n=8), and alopecia totalis/universalis scalp (n=8). RNA was obtained with the PAXgene miRNA kit for fixed scalp, the miRNeasy kit for PBMCs, and the RNeasy kit for mouse skin. Amplification of TCRbeta CDR3 regions was done by immunoSEQ multiplex PCR using 35 Vbeta forward primers and 13 Jbeta reverse primers.

The junction carries 10 bases between V and J, which are trimmed by 3 bases and 5 bases respectively. CDR1 and CDR2, per the germline V gene (reference sequence), are LNHDA and SQIVND. There are 13 amino acids in the CDR3, from cysteine to phenylalanine inclusive. Only the CDR3 portion is preserved as DNA: 39 bases, with reading frame beginning at the first base. The label giving this sample's time point can be read as: baseline before oral tofacitinib. From alopecia areata patients, peripheral blood was collected along with lesional scalp punch biopsies. PBMCs were separated by density centrifugation and stained for CD3, CD4 and CD8, after which CD4+ and CD8+ T cells were sorted on a FACSAria. About this clone: No antigen is known for it. Base qualities are not at hand, and no much larger clone is one base apart.

Library preparation was by the immunoSEQ multiplex PCR assay. RNA was extracted from all samples and reverse transcribed into cDNA as template for TCR sequencing. First-strand cDNA was synthesized using SuperScript III with a 2:1 mix of oligo-dT and random hexamers. Amplification bias was assessed with a synthetic immune receptor repertoire, and residual bias was removed computationally. In the paper's pipeline: Raw reads were preprocessed to remove errors, and CDR3 was defined by IMGT conventions from the conserved cysteine to phenylalanine. Clonality was calculated as 1 minus Shannon entropy normalized by log2 of the number of productive unique TCRs. CD4 or CD8 identity of scalp clones was inferred by cross-referencing scalp TCRbeta sequences with sorted blood CD4 and CD8 repertoires. TCRdb holds this immuneACCESS table with in-frame rearrangements only. Some clones are missing; in checked studies, unresolved V genes explain under half, and the rest has no known cause. V, J and clone size were drawn from that table, and D and trimming were deduced from the DNA. Within this sample are roughly 130,000 clones, with approximately 53% of them counted one time only. Clones ranked in the top ten supply 4.5% to 5.5% of the sample.

Paper-wide results and their limitations: Higher clonality and more expanded CD8+ clones were observed in lesional scalp than in normal scalp, particularly in alopecia totalis/universalis, a finding suggestive of antigenic drive. Shared TCR sequences between patients were less evident than in mice, which may be partly attributable to HLA diversity in the patient population. Scalp TCR repertoire analysis is complicated because resident alphabeta T cells in normal human skin are also sequenced, whereas mouse skin is dominated by gammadelta T cells.

Recombination linked TRBV19 to TRBJ2-5, with the identity of the D gene unclear. This TCR derives from a human donor with alopecia areata. Sample: CD4+ T cells sorted from blood, taken at week 0. The nucleotide sequence reads as follows: TGTGCCAGTAGTATGTTGCGAAAGGAGACCCAGTACTTC. This translates into CASSMLRKETQYF.